This T cell receptor (beta chain) was identified in a study of PD-L1 blockade in urothelial cancer. Profiling relied on immunoSEQ multiplex PCR, and the TCRdb table lists in-frame clones only, not all of them. Among some 71,000 clones, about 82% were seen once, and the ten largest hold more than 6.5%. Time point: pretreatment peripheral blood. In germline, CDR1 is LNHDA, CDR2 SQIVND (reference sequence). V was pared by 3 bases and J by 5 bases, with 4 bases of the junction left unmatched. This CDR3 spans 14 amino acids. In this sample, this clone turned up once. The receptor was derived from a man aged 35-49 years with urothelial cancer. This rearrangement joins TRBV19 to TRBJ2-1; 7 positions agree with TRBD2. Material: PBMCs, obtained around atezolizumab (anti-PD-L1) treatment. The CDR3 reads CASSMRELHNEQFF. The DNA of the CDR3 is TGTGCCAGTAGTATGCGGGAGTTGCACAATGAGCAGTTCTTC. Combining the CDR3 with reference TRBV19 and TRBJ2-1 gives the whole variable domain DGGITQSPKYLFRKEGQNVTLSCEQNLNHDAMYWYRQDPGQGLRLIYYSQIVNDFQKGDIAEGYSVSREKKESFPLTVTSAQKNPTAFYLCASSMRELHNEQFFGPGTRLTVL.